The 9 T cell receptor beta chains in this list originate from one sample, sequenced in a study of T-cell reconstitution after alpha-beta-depleted transplantation in children. For TCRbeta, the library was prepared with unique molecular identifiers. TCRdb re-called the PCR reads with MiXCR, one entry per CDR3 protein. This repertoire shows around 300,000 distinct CDR3 sequences, approximately 23% found once; its top ten account for over 9.5%. The material sequenced was PBMCs, mostly from graft donor cells, taken 180 days after TCRalphabeta/CD19-depleted stem cell transplant. The receptors derive from a male patient younger than 18 who had a stem cell transplant for acute lymphoblastic leukemia, so the T cells may come from the graft donor.

The V gene is TRBV4-1, the J gene TRBJ1-2; TRBD1 might be the D (5 bases). Per germline, CDR1 MGHRA and CDR2 YSYEKL. The length of the CDR3 is 15 residues. V was trimmed by 4 bases and J by 1 base, leaving 13 bases between them. CDR3 in amino acids: CASSPAGVRNYGYTF. The CDR3 coding sequence is TGCGCCAGCAGCCCGGCGGGGGTTCGTAACTATGGCTACACCTTC.

The J gene is TRBJ2-3, the V gene TRBV7-9; 7 bases agree with TRBD2. Germline CDR1 SEHNR, CDR2 FQNEAQ (reference sequence). The J segment lost 3 bases and the V segment lost 1 base, leaving 7 bases of the junction unmatched. The CDR3 runs 16 residues. In DNA form, the CDR3 reads TGTGCCAGCAGCTTAGGCTACCTAGCGGAAACAGATACGCAGTATTTT. Translated: CASSLGYLAETDTQYF.

This clonotype was seen only a few times. V is TRBV4-1 and J is TRBJ2-7; 7 bases map to TRBD1. Trimming cost V 0 bases and J 6 bases; bases outside gene matches: 20. The length of the CDR3 is 19 residues. Per the germline V gene, CDR1 is MGHRA and CDR2 is YSYEKL. CDR3 coding DNA: TGCGCCAGCAGCCAAGATCCCGGCGCAACAGGGGCGTTGACGGCCGAGCAGTACTTC. Translating it yields CASSQDPGATGALTAEQYF.

A few counts support this clonotype. The CDR3 loop is CASSESEGLARHEQYF. The DNA of the CDR3 is TGTGCCAGCAGCGAAAGCGAGGGACTAGCTCGTCACGAGCAGTACTTC. The rearrangement uses TRBV7-8 and TRBJ2-7, with 9 positions matching TRBD2. The CDR3 covers 16 residues. The junction had 13 bases not matched to a gene; V was cut back by 5 bases and J by 5 bases. From germline, CDR1 is SGHVS and CDR2 FQNEAQ.

This clonotype was observed a few times. The CDR3 DNA reads as TGCGCCAGCAGCCCCTGGCAATCTGGAGGCAAAAACATTCAGTACTTC. Translating it yields CASSPWQSGGKNIQYF. The rearrangement links TRBV5-1 to TRBJ2-4; maybe TRBD2 (5 bases). The germline V and J ends were trimmed by 4 bases and 3 bases, with 17 bases remaining between them. CDR3 length: 16 residues. Germline V CDR1 and CDR2: SGHRS, YFSETQ.

The rearrangement links TRBV11-2 to TRBJ2-7, with D hard to call. The CDR3 runs 15 residues. Trimming took 1 base from V and 2 from J, leaving 12 bases between them. Germline V gene lookup returns CDR1 SGHAT and CDR2 FQNNGV. CDR3 sequence reads: CASSLGPGPPYEQYF. The CDR3 coding sequence is TGTGCCAGCAGCTTAGGACCCGGGCCGCCCTACGAGCAGTACTTC.

This clonotype was found once. V usage is TRBV7-9 and J usage is TRBJ2-3; tentative D call: TRBD2 (5 bases). The CDR3 loop spans 16 amino acids. The germline CDR1 and CDR2 sequences are SEHNR and FQNEAQ (reference sequence). The V end was cut by 3 bases, the J end by 0 bases, with 13 bases between. The CDR3: CASSFLEAPSTDTQYF. The CDR3 nucleotides are TGTGCCAGCAGCTTCTTGGAGGCCCCTAGCACAGATACGCAGTATTTT. Filled out from reference TRBV7-9 and TRBJ2-3, the complete variable domain reads DTGVSQNPRHKITKRGQNVTFRCDPISEHNRLYWYRQTLGQGPEFLTYFQNEAQLEKSRLLSDRFSAERPKGSFSTLEIQRTEQGDSAMYLCASSFLEAPSTDTQYFGPGTRLTVL.

This clonotype has only a few counts. The CDR3 nucleotides are TGTGCCAGCAGCCTGGGACTAGTCTCTTACAATGAGCAGTTCTTC. Amino acids: CASSLGLVSYNEQFF. The gene calls are TRBV6-1 and TRBJ2-1; 8 bases fit TRBD2. CDR1 and CDR2 from the germline V gene are MNHNS and SASEGT. CDR3 length: 15 residues. The trim removed 6 bases at V and 4 bases at J, leaving 8 bases unmatched.

This clonotype was observed a handful of times. The gene calls are TRBV29-1 and TRBJ2-3, with TRBD1 identical over 8 bases. The CDR3 loop spans 13 amino acids. Germline V gene lookup returns CDR1 SQVTM and CDR2 ANQGSEA. The trim removed 6 bases at V and 0 bases at J, leaving 2 bases unmatched. CDR3 sequence reads: CSVTGESTDTQYF. Written as DNA, the CDR3 is TGCAGCGTGACAGGGGAGAGCACAGATACGCAGTATTTT.